What follows are 9 T cell receptor beta chains derived from one specimen sequenced in a study of shared clonotypes between healthy human individuals. Repertoires were generated with immunoSEQ multiplex PCR, while TCRdb's copy carries only in-frame clones and drops some. Of about 2.2 million clones listed, approximately 92% are singletons. Naive CD8 populations comprised CD45RO-negative cells positively selected for CCR7, excluding terminally differentiated effector memory CD45RA+ cells. Source material: naive CD8+ T cells from PBMCs. These receptors came from a man between 18 and 35 years old in good health. Some clones in this sample may be carry-over from other donors' samples.

As DNA, the CDR3 is TGTGCCAGTAGTACAGACCGGGACAGGGGGCTGAACACTGAAGCTTTCTTT. Translating gives CASSTDRDRGLNTEAFF. This rearrangement joins TRBV19 to TRBJ1-1; TRBD1 agrees at 12 bases. CDR1 is LNHDA and CDR2 is SQIVND in the germline V gene (reference sequence). With 4 bases clipped from V and 0 bases from J, the junction kept 6 bases outside the gene matches. This CDR3 has 17 residues.

This clone was seen once. This chain links TRBV5-4 with TRBJ2-5, with D perhaps TRBD1 (6 bases). This CDR3 is built from 14 residues. Trimming removed 5 bases from V and 5 bases from J, with 16 bases in between. Germline V lookup: CDR1 SGHNT, CDR2 YYREEE (reference sequence). The CDR3: CASSLTGMVETQYF. CDR3 nucleotide sequence: TGTGCCAGCAGTCTAACAGGGATGGTGGAGACCCAGTACTTC. Full variable domain (outside the CDR3, taken from reference TRBV5-4 and TRBJ2-5): ETGVTQSPTHLIKTRGQQVTLRCSSQSGHNTVSWYQQALGQGPQFIFQYYREEENGRGNFPPRFSGLQFPNYSSELNVNALELDDSALYLCASSLTGMVETQYFGPGTRLLVL.

The V call is TRBV13, the J call TRBJ2-7, with 15 bases that match TRBD2. Germline V CDR1 and CDR2: PRHDT, FYEKMQ (reference sequence). This CDR3 comprises 17 residues. V lost 4 bases, J lost 5 bases, and 9 bases stayed unmatched. The CDR3 spells CASSSLQGLAGGNEQYF. CDR3 in DNA: TGTGCCAGCAGCTCCCTGCAAGGACTAGCGGGAGGGAACGAGCAGTACTTC.

This chain connects TRBV19 to TRBJ1-5; possibly TRBD1 for D (5 bases). CDR1 is LNHDA and CDR2 is SQIVND in the germline V gene (reference sequence). CDR3 length: 13 residues. V lost 5 bases and J lost 7, with 12 bases in between. The CDR3 DNA is TGTGCCAGTAGTCCGGGGGTACGGCAGCCCCAGCATTTT. Its translation is CASSPGVRQPQHF.

This clone was picked up one time. This chain links TRBV7-9 with TRBJ2-7; the D is unclear. Germline V gene sequence: CDR1 SEHNR, CDR2 FQNEAQ (reference sequence). This CDR3 comprises 13 residues. V was cut by 2 bases and J by 5 bases, with 10 bases left in between. DNA of the CDR3: TGTGCCAGCAGCTTAAGTCAGGCCAACGAGCAGTACTTC. It encodes CASSLSQANEQYF.

J is TRBJ1-1 and V is TRBV5-6, with D maybe TRBD1 (5 bases). Looked up from germline, CDR1 is SGHDT and CDR2 is YYEEEE. The V and J ends lost 3 bases and 0 bases respectively, with 15 bases between them. The CDR3 length is 16 residues. This CDR3 is CASSSDKTDLNTEAFF. CDR3 bases: TGTGCCAGCAGCTCAGATAAGACAGATTTGAACACTGAAGCTTTCTTT. The full variable domain, in which reference TRBV5-6 and TRBJ1-1 provide the parts outside the CDR3, is DAGVTQSPTHLIKTRGQQVTLRCSPKSGHDTVSWYQQALGQGPQFIFQYYEEEERQRGNFPDRFSGHQFPNYSSELNVNALLLGDSALYLCASSSDKTDLNTEAFFGQGTRLTVV.

This clone was found once. The chain links TRBV6-4 to TRBJ2-7; 7 bases line up with TRBD2. Trimming at V came to 4 bases and at J to 4 bases, leaving 13 bases not matched to a gene. This CDR3 is built from 16 residues. Germline-derived CDR1 and CDR2 are MRHNA and SNTAGT. CDR3 coding DNA: TGTGCCAGCAGTGCCGTTCCGGGCGGGAGTCTGTACGAGCAGTACTTC. Translating it yields CASSAVPGGSLYEQYF.

This chain joins TRBV28 and TRBJ1-1; D call uncertain. V lost 2 bases and J 1 base, leaving 17 bases between the germline ends. The germline CDR1 and CDR2 sequences are MDHEN and SYDVKM. The CDR3 covers 17 residues. This CDR3 is CASSLKGSVGRNTEAFF. The CDR3 nucleotides are TGTGCCAGCAGTTTAAAGGGCAGCGTAGGGCGGAACACTGAAGCTTTCTTT.

This chain connects TRBV15 to TRBJ2-5; TRBD1 matches at 9 bases. Germline-derived CDR1 and CDR2 are LNHNV and YYDKDF (reference sequence). This CDR3 has 13 residues. J lost 5 bases, V lost 5 bases, and 3 bases had no gene match. In DNA, the CDR3 is TGTGCCACCAGCCCGGGGACAGGGGAGACCCAGTACTTC. Protein product: CATSPGTGETQYF.